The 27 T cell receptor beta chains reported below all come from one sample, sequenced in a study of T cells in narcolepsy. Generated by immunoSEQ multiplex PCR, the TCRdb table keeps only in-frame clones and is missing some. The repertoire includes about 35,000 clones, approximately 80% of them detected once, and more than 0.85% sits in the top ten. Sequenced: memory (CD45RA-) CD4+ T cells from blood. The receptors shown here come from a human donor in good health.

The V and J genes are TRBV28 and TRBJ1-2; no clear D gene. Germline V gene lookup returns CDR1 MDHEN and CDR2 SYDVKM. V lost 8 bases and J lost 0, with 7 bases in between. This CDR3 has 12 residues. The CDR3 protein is CASGSSNYGYTF. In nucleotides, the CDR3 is TGTGCCAGCGGATCATCTAACTATGGCTACACCTTC.

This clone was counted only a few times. In DNA, the CDR3 is TGTGCCAGCAGTGAAGCAGGAAGGGTCTCCGGGGCCAACGTCCTGACTTTC. As protein: CASSEAGRVSGANVLTF. The chain carries TRBV2 and TRBJ2-6; no clear D. The CDR3 covers 17 residues. Germline V CDR1 and CDR2: SNHLY, FYNNEI. Trimming removed 0 bases at V and 4 bases at J, with 13 bases between. The full variable domain, rest sourced from reference TRBV2 and TRBJ2-6, is EPEVTQTPSHQVTQMGQEVILRCVPISNHLYFYWYRQILGQKVEFLVSFYNNEISEKSEIFDDQFSVERPDGSNFTLKIRSTKLEDSAMYFCASSEAGRVSGANVLTFGAGSRLTVL.

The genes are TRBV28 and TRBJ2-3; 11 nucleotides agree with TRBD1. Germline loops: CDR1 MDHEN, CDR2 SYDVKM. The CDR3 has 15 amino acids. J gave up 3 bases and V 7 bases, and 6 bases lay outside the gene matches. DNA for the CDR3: TGTGCCAGCACCTGGGGGGACAGGGGGACAGATACGCAGTATTTT. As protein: CASTWGDRGTDTQYF.

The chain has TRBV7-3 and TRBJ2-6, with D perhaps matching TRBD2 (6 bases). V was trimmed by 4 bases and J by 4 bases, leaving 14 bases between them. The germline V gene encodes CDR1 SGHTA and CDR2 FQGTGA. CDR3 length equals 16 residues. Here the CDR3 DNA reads TGTGCCAGCAGCTCCCGGGGAGGTCTGGGGGCCAACGTCCTGACTTTC. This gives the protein CASSSRGGLGANVLTF.

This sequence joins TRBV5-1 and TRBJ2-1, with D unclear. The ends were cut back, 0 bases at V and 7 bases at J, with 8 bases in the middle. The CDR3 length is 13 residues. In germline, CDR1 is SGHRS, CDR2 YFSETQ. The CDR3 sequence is CASSLANGNEQFF. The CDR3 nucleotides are TGCGCCAGCAGCTTGGCCAACGGGAATGAGCAGTTCTTC.

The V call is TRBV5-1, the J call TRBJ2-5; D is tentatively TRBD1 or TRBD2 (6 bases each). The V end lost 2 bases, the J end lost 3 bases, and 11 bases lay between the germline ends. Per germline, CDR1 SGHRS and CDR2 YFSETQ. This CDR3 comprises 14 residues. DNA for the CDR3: TGCGCCAGCAGCTTTAACGGGGGCGAAGAGACCCAGTACTTC. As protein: CASSFNGGEETQYF.

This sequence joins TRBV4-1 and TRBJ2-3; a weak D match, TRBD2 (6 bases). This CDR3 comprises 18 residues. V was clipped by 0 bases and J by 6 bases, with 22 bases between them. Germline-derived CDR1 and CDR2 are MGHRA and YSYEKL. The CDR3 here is CASSQDPPGRGAPDTQYF. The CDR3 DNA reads TGCGCCAGCAGCCAAGATCCCCCGGGGCGGGGCGCCCCCGATACGCAGTATTTT.

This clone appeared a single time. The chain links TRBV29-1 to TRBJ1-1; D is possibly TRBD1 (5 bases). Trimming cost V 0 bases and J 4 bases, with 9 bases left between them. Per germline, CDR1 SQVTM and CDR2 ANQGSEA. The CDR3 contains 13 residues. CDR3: CSVEEGTGTEAFF. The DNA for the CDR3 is TGCAGCGTTGAAGAAGGGACTGGCACTGAAGCTTTCTTT.

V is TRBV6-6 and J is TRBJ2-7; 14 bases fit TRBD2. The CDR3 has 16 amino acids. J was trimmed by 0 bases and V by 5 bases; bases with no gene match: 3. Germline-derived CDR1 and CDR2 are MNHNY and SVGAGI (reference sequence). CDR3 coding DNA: TGTGCCAGCAGTAGACTAGCGGGAGGGAGCTCCTACGAGCAGTACTTC. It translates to CASSRLAGGSSYEQYF.

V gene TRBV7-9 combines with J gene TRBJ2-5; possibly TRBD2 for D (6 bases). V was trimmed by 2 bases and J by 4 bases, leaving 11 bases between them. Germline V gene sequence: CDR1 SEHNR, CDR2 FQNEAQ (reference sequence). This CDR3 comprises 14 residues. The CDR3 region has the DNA TGTGCCAGCAGCTTATACGGGAGCGGAGAGACCCAGTACTTC. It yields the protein CASSLYGSGETQYF.

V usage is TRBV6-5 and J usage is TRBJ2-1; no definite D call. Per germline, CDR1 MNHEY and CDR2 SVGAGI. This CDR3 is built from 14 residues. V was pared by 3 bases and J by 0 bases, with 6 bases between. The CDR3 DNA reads TGTGCCAGCAGTTATCTACACTCCTACAATGAGCAGTTCTTC. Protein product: CASSYLHSYNEQFF.

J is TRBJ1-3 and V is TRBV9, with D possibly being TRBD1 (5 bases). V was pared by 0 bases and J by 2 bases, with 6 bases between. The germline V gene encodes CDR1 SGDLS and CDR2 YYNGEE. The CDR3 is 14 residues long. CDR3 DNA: TGTGCCAGCAGCGTAGCCAGGGCTGGAAACACCATATATTTT. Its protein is CASSVARAGNTIYF.

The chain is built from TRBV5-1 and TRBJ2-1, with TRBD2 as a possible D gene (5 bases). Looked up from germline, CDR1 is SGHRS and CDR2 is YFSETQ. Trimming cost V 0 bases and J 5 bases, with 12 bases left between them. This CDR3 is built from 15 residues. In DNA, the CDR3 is TGCGCCAGCAGCTTGGGGGCGGGTGTCCACAATGAGCAGTTCTTC. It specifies CASSLGAGVHNEQFF.

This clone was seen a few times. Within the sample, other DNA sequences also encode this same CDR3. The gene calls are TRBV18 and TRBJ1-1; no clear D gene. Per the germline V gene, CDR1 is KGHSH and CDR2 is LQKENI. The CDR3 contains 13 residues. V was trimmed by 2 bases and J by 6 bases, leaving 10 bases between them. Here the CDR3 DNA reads TGTGCCAGCTCACCAGCCGGTGGAGCTGAAGCTTTCTTT. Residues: CASSPAGGAEAFF.

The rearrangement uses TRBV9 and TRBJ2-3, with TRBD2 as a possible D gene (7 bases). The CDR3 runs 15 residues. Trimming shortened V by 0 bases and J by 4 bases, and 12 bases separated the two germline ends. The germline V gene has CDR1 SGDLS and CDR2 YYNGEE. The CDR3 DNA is TGTGCCAGCAGCGTAGTAGGGGGGGGACCAGATACGCAGTATTTT. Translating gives CASSVVGGGPDTQYF.

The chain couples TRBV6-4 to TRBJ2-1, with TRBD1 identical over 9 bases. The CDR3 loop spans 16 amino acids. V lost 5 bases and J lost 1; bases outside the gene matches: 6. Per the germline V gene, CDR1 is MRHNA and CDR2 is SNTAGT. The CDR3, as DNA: TGTGCCAGCAGTCGAACAGGGGGCGCATCCTACAATGAGCAGTTCTTC. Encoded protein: CASSRTGGASYNEQFF.

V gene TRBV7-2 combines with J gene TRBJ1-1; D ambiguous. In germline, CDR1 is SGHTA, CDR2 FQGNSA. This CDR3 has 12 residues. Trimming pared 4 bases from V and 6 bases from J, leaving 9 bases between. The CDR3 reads CASSWTYAEAFF. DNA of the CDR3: TGTGCCAGCAGCTGGACCTACGCTGAAGCTTTCTTT.

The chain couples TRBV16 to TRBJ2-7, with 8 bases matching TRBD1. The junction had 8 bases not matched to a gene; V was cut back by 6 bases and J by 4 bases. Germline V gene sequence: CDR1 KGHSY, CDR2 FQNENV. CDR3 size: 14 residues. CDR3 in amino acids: CASRGRDRIYEQYF. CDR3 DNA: TGTGCCAGCAGAGGCCGGGACAGGATTTACGAGCAGTACTTC.

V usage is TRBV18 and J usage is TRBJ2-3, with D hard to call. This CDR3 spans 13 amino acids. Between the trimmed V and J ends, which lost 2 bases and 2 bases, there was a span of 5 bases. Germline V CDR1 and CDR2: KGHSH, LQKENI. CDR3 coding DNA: TGTGCCAGCTCACCATCAGTCACAGATACGCAGTATTTT. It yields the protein CASSPSVTDTQYF.

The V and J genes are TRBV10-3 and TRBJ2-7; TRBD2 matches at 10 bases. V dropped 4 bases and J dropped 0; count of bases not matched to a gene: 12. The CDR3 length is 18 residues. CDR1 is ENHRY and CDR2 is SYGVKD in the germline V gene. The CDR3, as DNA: TGTGCCATCAGTGCCCCTGAGGGGACTAGCGCTCTCTCCTACGAGCAGTACTTC. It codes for CAISAPEGTSALSYEQYF.

This CDR3 is CASSYSDPGLGGRYF. Written as DNA, the CDR3 is TGTGCCAGCAGTTACTCTGATCCGGGACTAGGGGGCCGATACTTC. The genes are TRBV6-5 and TRBJ2-5, with D tentatively TRBD2 (8 bases). Germline loops: CDR1 MNHEY, CDR2 SVGAGI. The germline V and J ends were trimmed by 0 bases and 14 bases, with 22 bases remaining between them. CDR3 length equals 15 residues.

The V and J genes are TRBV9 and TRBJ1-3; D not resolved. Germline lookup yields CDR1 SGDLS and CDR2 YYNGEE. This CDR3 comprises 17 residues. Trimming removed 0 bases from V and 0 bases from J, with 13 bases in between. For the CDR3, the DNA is TGTGCCAGCAGCGTAGCGGCCCAGGCCGTCTCTGGAAACACCATATATTTT. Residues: CASSVAAQAVSGNTIYF.

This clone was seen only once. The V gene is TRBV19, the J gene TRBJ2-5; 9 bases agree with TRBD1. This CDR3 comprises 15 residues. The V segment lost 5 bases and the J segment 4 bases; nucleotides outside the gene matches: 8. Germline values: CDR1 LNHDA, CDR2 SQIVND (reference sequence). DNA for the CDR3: TGTGCCAGTAGTTCCGCCGGGACAGGGAGAGAGACCCAGTACTTC. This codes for CASSSAGTGRETQYF.

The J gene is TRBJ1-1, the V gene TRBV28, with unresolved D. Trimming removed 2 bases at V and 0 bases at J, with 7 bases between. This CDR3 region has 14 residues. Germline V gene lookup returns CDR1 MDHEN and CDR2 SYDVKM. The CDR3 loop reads CASSLVQMNTEAFF. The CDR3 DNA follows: TGTGCCAGCAGTTTAGTACAGATGAACACTGAAGCTTTCTTT.

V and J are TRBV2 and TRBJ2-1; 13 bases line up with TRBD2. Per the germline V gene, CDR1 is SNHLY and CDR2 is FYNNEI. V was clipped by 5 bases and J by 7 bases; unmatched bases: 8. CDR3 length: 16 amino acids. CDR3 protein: CASSLSELAGGNEQFF. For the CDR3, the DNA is TGTGCCAGCAGTCTCTCTGAACTAGCGGGGGGGAATGAGCAGTTCTTC.

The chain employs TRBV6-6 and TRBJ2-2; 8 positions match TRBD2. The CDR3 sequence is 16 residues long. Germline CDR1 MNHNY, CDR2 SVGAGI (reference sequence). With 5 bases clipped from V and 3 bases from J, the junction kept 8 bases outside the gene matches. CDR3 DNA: TGTGCCAGCAGTGGCCTCGGGGGGGCCGACACCGGGGAGCTGTTTTTT. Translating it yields CASSGLGGADTGELFF.

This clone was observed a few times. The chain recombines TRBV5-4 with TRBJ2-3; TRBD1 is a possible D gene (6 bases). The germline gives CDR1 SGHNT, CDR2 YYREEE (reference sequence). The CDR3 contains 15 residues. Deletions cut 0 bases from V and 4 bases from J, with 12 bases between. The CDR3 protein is CASSLGGLAPDTQYF. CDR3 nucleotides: TGTGCCAGCAGCTTGGGGGGGCTAGCACCAGATACGCAGTATTTT.